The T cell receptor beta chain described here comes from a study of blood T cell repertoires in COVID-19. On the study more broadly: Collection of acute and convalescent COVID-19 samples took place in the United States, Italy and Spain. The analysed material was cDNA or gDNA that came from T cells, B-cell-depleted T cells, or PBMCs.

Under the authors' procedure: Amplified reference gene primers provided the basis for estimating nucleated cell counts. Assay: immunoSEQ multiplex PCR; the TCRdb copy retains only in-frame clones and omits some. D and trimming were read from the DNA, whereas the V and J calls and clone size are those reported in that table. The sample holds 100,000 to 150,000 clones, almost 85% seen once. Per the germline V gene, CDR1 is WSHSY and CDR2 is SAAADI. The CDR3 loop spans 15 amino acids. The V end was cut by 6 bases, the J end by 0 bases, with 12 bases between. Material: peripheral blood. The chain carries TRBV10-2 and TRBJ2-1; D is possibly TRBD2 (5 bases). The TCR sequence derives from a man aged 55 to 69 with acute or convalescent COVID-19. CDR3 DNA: TGCGCCAGCAGGGACTCTTTTAGCTCCTACAATGAGCAGTTCTTC. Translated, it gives CASRDSFSSYNEQFF.